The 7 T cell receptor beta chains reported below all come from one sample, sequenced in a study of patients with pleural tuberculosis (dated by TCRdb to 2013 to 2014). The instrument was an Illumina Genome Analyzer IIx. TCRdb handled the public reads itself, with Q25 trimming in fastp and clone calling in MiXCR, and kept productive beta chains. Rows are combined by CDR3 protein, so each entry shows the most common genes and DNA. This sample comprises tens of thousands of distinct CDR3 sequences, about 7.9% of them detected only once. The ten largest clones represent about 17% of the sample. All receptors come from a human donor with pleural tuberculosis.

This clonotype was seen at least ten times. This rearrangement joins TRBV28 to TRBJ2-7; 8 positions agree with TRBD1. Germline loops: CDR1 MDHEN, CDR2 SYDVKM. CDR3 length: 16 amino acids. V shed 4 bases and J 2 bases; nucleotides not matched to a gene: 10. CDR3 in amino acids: CASSSTGQGTAYEQYF. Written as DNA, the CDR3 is TGTGCCAGCAGTTCCACAGGACAGGGTACCGCCTACGAGCAGTACTTC. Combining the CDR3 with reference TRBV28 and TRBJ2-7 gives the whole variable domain DVKVTQSSRYLVKRTGEKVFLECVQDMDHENMFWYRQDPGLGLRLIYFSYDVKMKEKGDIPEGYSVSREKKERFSLILESASTNQTSMYLCASSSTGQGTAYEQYFGPGTRLTVT.

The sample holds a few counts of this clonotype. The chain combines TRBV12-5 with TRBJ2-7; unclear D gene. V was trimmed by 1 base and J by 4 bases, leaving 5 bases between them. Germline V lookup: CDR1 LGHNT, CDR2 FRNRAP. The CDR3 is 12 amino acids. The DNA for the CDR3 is TGTGCTAGTGGTTTGGGGCTATACGAGCAGTACTTC. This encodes CASGLGLYEQYF.

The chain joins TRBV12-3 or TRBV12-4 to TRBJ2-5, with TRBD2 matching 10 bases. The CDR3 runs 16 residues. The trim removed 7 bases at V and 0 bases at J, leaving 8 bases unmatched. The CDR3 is CASKAPGLADQETQYF. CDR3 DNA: TGTGCCAGCAAGGCTCCCGGACTAGCGGACCAAGAGACCCAGTACTTC.

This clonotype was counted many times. This CDR3 is CASRPWRTQETQYF. CDR3 nucleotide sequence: TGTGCCAGCAGACCCTGGAGAACCCAAGAGACCCAGTACTTC. The chain is built from TRBV6-1 and TRBJ2-5; no firm D call. CDR1 and CDR2 from the germline V gene are MNHNS and SASEGT. Deletions cut 6 bases from V and 1 base from J, with 12 bases between. There are 14 residues in the CDR3.

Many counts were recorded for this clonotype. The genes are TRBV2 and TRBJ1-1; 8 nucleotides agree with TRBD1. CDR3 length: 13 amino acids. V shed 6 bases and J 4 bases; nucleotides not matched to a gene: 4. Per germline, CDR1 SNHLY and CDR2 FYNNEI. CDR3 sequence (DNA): TGTGCCAGCAGGGACAGGGCCCGCACTGAAGCTTTCTTT. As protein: CASRDRARTEAFF.

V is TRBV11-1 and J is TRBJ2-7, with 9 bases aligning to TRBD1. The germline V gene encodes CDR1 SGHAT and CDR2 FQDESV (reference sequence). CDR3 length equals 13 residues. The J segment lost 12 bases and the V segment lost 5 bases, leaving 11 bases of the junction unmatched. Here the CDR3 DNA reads TGTGCCAGCAGCACCCGGGACAGGGAATCGAGGTACTTC. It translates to CASSTRDRESRYF.

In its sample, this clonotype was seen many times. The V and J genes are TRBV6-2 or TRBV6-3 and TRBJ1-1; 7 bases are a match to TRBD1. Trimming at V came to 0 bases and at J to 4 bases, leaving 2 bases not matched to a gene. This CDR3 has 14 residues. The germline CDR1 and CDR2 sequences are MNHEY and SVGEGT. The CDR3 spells CASSYSDRATEAFF. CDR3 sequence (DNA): TGTGCCAGCAGTTACTCCGACAGGGCCACTGAAGCTTTCTTT.